The 24 T cell receptor beta chains presented below share a single source sample, sequenced in a study of T cells in Graves' hyperthyroidism and ophthalmopathy. Amplification targeted TCR beta CDR3 regions from RNA transcripts. In the first-round RT-PCR of the TCR CDR3, the HTBI primer set was used. MiXCR, applied by TCRdb to the multiplex PCR reads, yields one record per CDR3 protein. The table has around 420,000 distinct CDR3 sequences, roughly an eighth seen once. Input material: blood. The receptors were sampled from a young woman with Graves' hyperthyroidism.

The V call is TRBV20-1, the J call TRBJ2-7, with TRBD2 identical over 8 bases. Trimming removed 0 bases from V and 7 bases from J; junction bases left unmatched: 14. Germline V lookup: CDR1 DFQATT, CDR2 SNEGSKA (reference sequence). The CDR3 sequence is 16 residues long. Here the CDR3 reads CSARDGEGTRRKEQYF. CDR3 nucleotides: TGCAGTGCTAGAGATGGGGAGGGGACTAGAAGGAAAGAGCAGTACTTC.

The chain has TRBV13 and TRBJ1-2; TRBD1 is a possible D gene (5 bases). V shed 0 bases and J shed 3 bases, with 8 bases lying between them. Germline V gene sequence: CDR1 PRHDT, CDR2 FYEKMQ (reference sequence). The CDR3 totals 14 residues. This CDR3 is CASSLGTEDYGYTF. The CDR3 DNA reads as TGTGCCAGCAGCTTAGGGACAGAGGACTATGGCTACACCTTC. Looking up the rest from reference TRBV13 and TRBJ1-2 gives the full variable domain: AAGVIQSPRHLIKEKRETATLKCYPIPRHDTVYWYQQGPGQDPQFLISFYEKMQSDKGSIPDRFSAQQFSDYHSELNMSSLELGDSALYFCASSLGTEDYGYTFGSGTRLTVV.

V and J are TRBV20-1 and TRBJ2-7; the D call may be TRBD1 or TRBD2 (5 bases each). The CDR3 extends over 13 amino acids. Germline values: CDR1 DFQATT, CDR2 SNEGSKA (reference sequence). Trimming shortened V by 3 bases and J by 2 bases, and 11 bases separated the two germline ends. CDR3 sequence (DNA): TGCAGTGCTAGGAACGGGGCAACCTACGAGCAGTACTTC. Translated, it gives CSARNGATYEQYF.

This clonotype was seen ten or more times. The chain employs TRBV28 and TRBJ2-5; possibly TRBD1 or TRBD2 for D (5 bases each). The germline V gene has CDR1 MDHEN and CDR2 SYDVKM. The V end lost 5 bases, the J end lost 10 bases, and 14 bases lay between the germline ends. This CDR3 comprises 12 residues. CDR3 region: CASSGTDGIQYF. The CDR3 coding sequence is TGTGCCAGCAGTGGGACGGACGGGATCCAGTACTTC. The whole variable domain, filled in from reference TRBV28 and TRBJ2-5, reads DVKVTQSSRYLVKRTGEKVFLECVQDMDHENMFWYRQDPGLGLRLIYFSYDVKMKEKGDIPEGYSVSREKKERFSLILESASTNQTSMYLCASSGTDGIQYFGPGTRLLVL.

There are many counts of this clonotype. The rearrangement uses TRBV3-1 and TRBJ2-1; 10 bases align to TRBD1. CDR1 and CDR2 (germline): LGHDT, YNNKEL (reference sequence). The CDR3 consists of 16 residues. V was clipped by 4 bases and J by 1 base; unmatched bases: 4. The CDR3: CASSPRQGASYNEQFF. As DNA, the CDR3 is TGTGCCAGCAGCCCTAGACAGGGGGCGTCCTACAATGAGCAGTTCTTC.

This clonotype has just a few counts. The gene calls are TRBV28 and TRBJ2-7; maybe TRBD2 (5 bases). The V end was cut by 5 bases, the J end by 0 bases, with 14 bases between. CDR1 MDHEN and CDR2 SYDVKM come from the germline V gene. The CDR3 sequence is 15 residues long. The CDR3 DNA reads as TGTGCCAGCAGTCCCTGGACTGATAGCTCCTACGAGCAGTACTTC. The encoded protein is CASSPWTDSSYEQYF.

There are a few counts of this clonotype. A much larger clone lies a single base off, so this may be a read error. The chain's CDR3 is CASSQTSGYQYEQFF. The CDR3 bases are TGTGCCAGCAGTCAGACTAGCGGCTACCAATATGAGCAGTTCTTC. V is TRBV12-3 or TRBV12-4 and J is TRBJ2-1; 9 positions agree with TRBD2. This CDR3 region has 15 residues. Losses at the gene ends were 5 bases for V and 8 bases for J; bases not matched to a gene: 10.

This clonotype was picked up a small number of times. The chain couples TRBV20-1 to TRBJ2-3, with 12 bases that match TRBD2. Germline trimming cut 1 base from V and 4 bases from J; bases unmatched to any gene: 3. The V gene's germline CDR1 is DFQATT and CDR2 SNEGSKA (reference sequence). The CDR3 totals 15 residues. The CDR3 region is CSARALAGGPDTQYF. The CDR3 nucleotides are TGCAGTGCTAGAGCCCTAGCGGGAGGGCCAGATACGCAGTATTTT.

This clonotype occurred many times. The chain carries TRBV3-1 and TRBJ1-2, with D perhaps TRBD1 (6 bases). Germline V gene lookup returns CDR1 LGHDT and CDR2 YNNKEL (reference sequence). The CDR3 runs to 14 residues. The germline V and J ends were trimmed by 0 bases and 4 bases, with 9 bases remaining between them. DNA for the CDR3: TGTGCCAGCAGCCAAGAACCAGGGGCCTATGGCTACACCTTC. Encoded protein: CASSQEPGAYGYTF.

The table lists this clonotype with a few counts. One base away lies a much larger clone, so this may be a sequencing read error. It is likely a read error, because the conserved phenylalanine at the end of the CDR3 is missing. The chain is built from TRBV7-2 and TRBJ2-7; TRBD2 aligns across 7 bases. CDR3 length equals 17 residues. Germline values: CDR1 SGHTA, CDR2 FQGNSA. Trimming removed 4 bases from V and 1 base from J; junction bases left unmatched: 13. CDR3 nucleotides: TGTGCCAGCAGCTCCCGCGCCGCGGGGGAGTATTCCTACGAGCAGTACCTC. Its translation: CASSSRAAGEYSYEQYL.

This clonotype was seen more than once but under ten times. CDR3 in DNA: TGTGCCATCAGGGACAGGTTGATTGATGGCTACACCTTC. Its translation is CAIRDRLIDGYTF. J is TRBJ1-2 and V is TRBV10-3; 7 positions match TRBD1. This CDR3 contains 13 residues. CDR1 is ENHRY, CDR2 SYGVKD, per germline. V lost 6 bases, J lost 6 bases, and 7 bases stayed unmatched.

A single count supports this clonotype. This chain links TRBV19 with TRBJ2-6, with D perhaps TRBD1 (6 bases). The CDR3 is 17 residues long. Germline loops: CDR1 LNHDA, CDR2 SQIVND (reference sequence). V lost 7 bases to trimming and J lost 4 bases, with 20 bases between them. The CDR3 sequence is CASTNPPTGIGANVLTF. As DNA, the CDR3 is TGTGCCAGTACCAACCCCCCCACAGGGATAGGGGCCAACGTCCTGACTTTC.

The V and J genes are TRBV19 and TRBJ2-2; D call uncertain. The CDR3 contains 11 residues. CDR1 is LNHDA, CDR2 SQIVND, per germline (reference sequence). Trimming shortened V by 2 bases and J by 6 bases, and 1 base separated the two germline ends. CDR3 loop: CASSIPGELFF. CDR3 DNA sequence: TGTGCCAGTAGTATACCCGGGGAGCTGTTTTTT.

This clonotype came up a few times. The V gene is TRBV6-1, the J gene TRBJ2-2, with a possible D match to TRBD1 (6 bases). This CDR3 has 14 amino acids. V was cut by 7 bases and J by 0 bases, with 9 bases left in between. Germline V gene sequence: CDR1 MNHNS, CDR2 SASEGT. DNA for the CDR3: TGTGCCAGCATTTCAGGGGCGAACACCGGGGAGCTGTTTTTT. Amino acids: CASISGANTGELFF.

This clonotype showed up many times. This sequence joins TRBV30 and TRBJ2-1; D perhaps matches TRBD1 (5 bases). Trimming left V 8 bases short and J 0 bases short, with 17 bases between. The CDR3 totals 15 residues. In germline, CDR1 is GTSNPN, CDR2 SVGIG (reference sequence). CDR3 sequence reads: CAGKPRTHSYNEQFF. The CDR3 bases are TGTGCCGGAAAACCCCGGACACACTCCTACAATGAGCAGTTCTTC.

This clonotype was recorded a few times. The chain employs TRBV25-1 and TRBJ2-1, with unresolved D. Germline V gene lookup returns CDR1 MGHDK and CDR2 SYGVNS. The ends were cut back, 1 base at V and 1 base at J, with 17 bases in the middle. CDR3 size: 18 residues. The CDR3: CASSEFPKEDASYNEQFF. DNA for the CDR3: TGTGCCAGCAGTGAATTCCCGAAGGAAGATGCTTCCTACAATGAGCAGTTCTTC.

This clonotype turned up a few times. V is TRBV13 and J is TRBJ2-5; D may be TRBD1 or TRBD2 (6 bases each). V dropped 1 base and J dropped 9 bases, with 15 bases sitting between them. This CDR3 is built from 14 residues. Germline V gene lookup returns CDR1 PRHDT and CDR2 FYEKMQ (reference sequence). CDR3 amino acids: CASSLVTGPGAQYF. As DNA, the CDR3 is TGTGCCAGCAGCTTAGTGACAGGCCCGGGGGCCCAGTACTTC.

The sample holds many counts of this clonotype. The chain employs TRBV27 and TRBJ1-2; TRBD1 is a possible D gene (5 bases). This CDR3 contains 18 residues. Trimming took off 4 bases at V and 8 bases at J, with 29 bases between the two ends. The germline V gene encodes CDR1 MNHEY and CDR2 SMNVEV (reference sequence). CDR3 bases: TGTGCCAGCAGTTCATATCCCCAGTCCGGGGCAGGATATAGGGGCTACACCTTC. It encodes CASSSYPQSGAGYRGYTF.

Concerning this clonotype itself: A much larger clone is a single base away; this may be a read error. V gene TRBV11-2 combines with J gene TRBJ2-7; no clear D. The ends were cut back, 8 bases at V and 2 bases at J, with 16 bases in the middle. The CDR3 totals 14 residues. Germline V gene data show CDR1 as SGHAT and CDR2 as FQNNGV. CDR3 coding DNA: TGTGCCAGCGGCCTTCACTTTGGTCCCTACGAGCAGTACTTC. Amino acid sequence: CASGLHFGPYEQYF.

This clonotype appeared many times. This CDR3 reads CASRTAAEAFF. CDR3 sequence (DNA): TGTGCCAGCAGGACCGCAGCTGAAGCTTTCTTT. This sequence joins TRBV27 and TRBJ1-1; D remains ambiguous. With 6 bases removed from V and 6 bases from J, the gap between germline ends came to 8 bases. This CDR3 contains 11 residues. The V gene's germline CDR1 is MNHEY and CDR2 SMNVEV (reference sequence).

DNA for the CDR3: TGTGCCACCAGCAGAGCGGTCGGACAGGGTGGGACTGAAGCTTTCTTT. It encodes CATSRAVGQGGTEAFF. This rearrangement joins TRBV15 to TRBJ1-1, with 8 positions matching TRBD1. CDR1 is LNHNV and CDR2 is YYDKDF in the germline V gene (reference sequence). The CDR3 has 16 residues. The V gene end was trimmed by 1 base and the J gene end by 5 bases; junction bases not matched to a gene: 9.

J is TRBJ1-4 and V is TRBV29-1, with TRBD1 matching 7 bases. The CDR3 is 13 amino acids. Per germline, CDR1 SQVTM and CDR2 ANQGSEA. Trimming removed 7 bases from V and 6 bases from J; junction bases left unmatched: 8. The CDR3 DNA reads as TGCAGCGCCTCGACAGGGATGGATGAAAAACTGTTTTTT. Protein product: CSASTGMDEKLFF. Full variable domain (remainder filled in from reference TRBV29-1 and TRBJ1-4): SAVISQKPSRDICQRGTSLTIQCQVDSQVTMMFWYRQQPGQSLTLIATANQGSEATYESGFVIDKFPISRPNLTFSTLTVSNMSPEDSSIYLCSASTGMDEKLFFGSGTQLSVL.

The table lists this clonotype with a few counts. A much more abundant neighbour one base away suggests this may be a read error. This chain links TRBV12-3 or TRBV12-4 with TRBJ1-5, with D unclear. CDR3 length: 15 residues. V gave up 6 bases and J gave up 2 bases, with 14 bases separating them. The CDR3 spells CASSPLGRGNQPQHF. For the CDR3, the DNA is TGTGCCAGCAGCCCACTCGGACGGGGCAATCAGCCCCAGCATTTT.

This clonotype was picked up a small number of times. This chain links TRBV4-3 with TRBJ2-1; 11 nucleotides match TRBD2. V lost 1 base, J lost 7 bases, and 9 bases stayed unmatched. The CDR3 is 17 residues long. Per germline, CDR1 LGHNA and CDR2 YSLEER. The CDR3: CASSQGFGLAGGNEQFF. The CDR3 bases are TGCGCCAGCAGCCAAGGATTCGGGCTAGCGGGAGGAAATGAGCAGTTCTTC.